This passage covers 25 T cell receptor beta chains from one sample sequenced in a study of T-cell memory formation after mild COVID-19. Via MiXCR, TCRdb re-called the 5' RACE reads, giving one row per CDR3 protein. The profile covers a few hundred thousand distinct CDR3 sequences, with approximately 15% appearing a single time and 20% to 25% taken by the ten largest. The sequenced sample was PBMCs or a T cell subset sorted from them (not recorded which). The origin of the receptors is a man between 18 and 29 years old who had mild COVID-19 (a few samples of this study predate the infection). Cell type and time point are not known.

The chain carries TRBV10-3 and TRBJ2-7, with 7 nucleotides matching TRBD2. V lost 6 bases to trimming and J lost 3 bases; unmatched junction nucleotides: 5. CDR1 is ENHRY, CDR2 SYGVKD, per germline. The CDR3 is made up of 13 amino acids. The CDR3 here is CAIRGGAGYEQYF. The DNA of the CDR3 is TGTGCCATCAGGGGAGGGGCCGGCTACGAGCAGTACTTC.

The V call is TRBV6-2 or TRBV6-3, the J call TRBJ1-5, with D possibly matching TRBD1 (6 bases). The germline V and J ends were trimmed by 9 bases and 3 bases, with 9 bases remaining between them. CDR1 and CDR2 from the germline V gene are MNHEY and SVGEGT. The CDR3 has 12 residues. The CDR3: CASGTFNQPQHF. The CDR3, as DNA: TGTGCCAGTGGGACATTCAATCAGCCCCAGCATTTT.

The sample holds a few counts of this clonotype. The chain uses TRBV10-3 and TRBJ1-1; D is perhaps TRBD1 (6 bases). CDR1 ENHRY and CDR2 SYGVKD come from the germline V gene. V lost 2 bases and J lost 3, with 13 bases in between. This CDR3 spans 15 amino acids. The CDR3 sequence: CAISEGGRRDTEAFF. CDR3 nucleotides: TGTGCCATCAGTGAGGGGGGCCGACGGGACACTGAAGCTTTCTTT.

This clonotype was recorded at least ten times. This sequence joins TRBV7-8 and TRBJ1-5; D possibly corresponds to TRBD1 (5 bases). Germline V lookup: CDR1 SGHVS, CDR2 FQNEAQ. The V end was cut by 2 bases, the J end by 7 bases, with 15 bases between. The CDR3 covers 15 residues. The CDR3 DNA follows: TGTGCCAGCAGCTTACAGGGAGATCCGATCCAGCCCCAGCATTTT. It yields the protein CASSLQGDPIQPQHF.

The chain employs TRBV5-1 and TRBJ1-1; TRBD1 aligns across 7 bases. The CDR3 has 17 residues. Trimming cost V 4 bases and J 1 base; bases outside gene matches: 13. Looked up from germline, CDR1 is SGHRS and CDR2 is YFSETQ. In DNA, the CDR3 is TGCGCCAGCAGCGTAAAGAGATCGACAGGGACGAACACTGAAGCTTTCTTT. This encodes CASSVKRSTGTNTEAFF. Supplemented by reference TRBV5-1 and TRBJ1-1, the full variable domain reads KAGVTQTPRYLIKTRGQQVTLSCSPISGHRSVSWYQQTPGQGLQFLFEYFSETQRNKGNFPGRFSGRQFSNSRSEMNVSTLELGDSALYLCASSVKRSTGTNTEAFFGQGTRLTVV.

The chain employs TRBV7-2 and TRBJ2-1; unclear D gene. V lost 8 bases, J lost 2 bases, and 7 bases lay in between. The CDR3 length is 12 residues. Germline V gene lookup returns CDR1 SGHTA and CDR2 FQGNSA. The CDR3 sequence is CASEFAYNEQFF. In DNA form, the CDR3 reads TGTGCCAGCGAGTTTGCCTACAATGAGCAGTTCTTC.

This clonotype has a handful of counts. The genes are TRBV5-1 and TRBJ2-7; tentative D call: TRBD1 (5 bases). This CDR3 contains 12 residues. The V end lost 4 bases, the J end lost 6 bases, and 11 bases lay between the germline ends. Germline lookup yields CDR1 SGHRS and CDR2 YFSETQ. The DNA of the CDR3 is TGCGCCAGCAGCCCTGACAGAGGCGAGCAGTACTTC. This translates into CASSPDRGEQYF.

This clonotype was picked up many times. This rearrangement joins TRBV4-3 to TRBJ2-3, with D possibly TRBD2 on 6 matching bases. The CDR3 loop spans 16 amino acids. The V end was cut by 4 bases, the J end by 5 bases, with 19 bases between. Germline assignment: CDR1 LGHNA and CDR2 YSLEER. In DNA, the CDR3 is TGCGCCAGCAGCCGGGCAGGGAGGACCTCGGGAGATACGCAGTATTTT. It yields the protein CASSRAGRTSGDTQYF.

The sample holds a few counts of this clonotype. The chain joins TRBV7-8 to TRBJ2-3; 10 bases map to TRBD2. The J segment lost 6 bases and the V segment lost 5 bases, leaving 11 bases of the junction unmatched. CDR3 size: 16 residues. The germline V gene has CDR1 SGHVS and CDR2 FQNEAQ. CDR3 DNA sequence: TGTGCCAGCAGCCTAGTACTAGCGGGGAAGACGGATACGCAGTATTTT. Its translation is CASSLVLAGKTDTQYF.

The chain has TRBV7-9 and TRBJ2-2; D may be TRBD1 (5 bases). V lost 3 bases, J lost 4 bases, and 9 bases lay in between. In germline, CDR1 is SEHNR, CDR2 FQNEAQ (reference sequence). The CDR3 spans 14 residues. The CDR3 loop reads CASSFFDSTGELFF. Here the CDR3 DNA reads TGTGCCAGCAGCTTCTTTGACAGCACCGGGGAGCTGTTTTTT.

In its sample, this clonotype was seen a few times. V usage is TRBV6-5 and J usage is TRBJ2-2; possible D gene TRBD1, 7 bases. Germline CDR1 is MNHEY and CDR2 is SVGAGI. The length of the CDR3 is 16 residues. Trimming pared 5 bases from V and 4 bases from J, leaving 17 bases between. The CDR3 DNA is TGTGCCAGCAGTAGAAGGGCGCAGGGGGGCACCGGGGAGCTGTTTTTT. It encodes CASSRRAQGGTGELFF.

The rearrangement links TRBV12-3 or TRBV12-4 to TRBJ2-3; D ambiguous. The CDR3 consists of 15 residues. Between the trimmed V and J ends, which lost 5 bases and 6 bases, there was a span of 18 bases. As DNA, the CDR3 is TGTGCCAGCAGTGATACTACCCACTCGCAGGATACGCAGTATTTT. Its protein is CASSDTTHSQDTQYF.

The chain couples TRBV7-9 to TRBJ2-3, with TRBD2 identical over 10 bases. The CDR3 has 19 amino acids. V lost 4 bases to trimming and J lost 1 base; unmatched junction nucleotides: 14. Germline loops: CDR1 SEHNR, CDR2 FQNEAQ (reference sequence). The CDR3 DNA follows: TGTGCCAGCAGCTCCAATAGCGGGGGGCTAACTGCTGGCACAGATACGCAGTATTTT. Translating gives CASSSNSGGLTAGTDTQYF.

V and J are TRBV7-8 and TRBJ2-5; D is undetermined. Trimming pared 2 bases from V and 5 bases from J, leaving 18 bases between. The CDR3 spans 16 residues. Per the germline V gene, CDR1 is SGHVS and CDR2 is FQNEAQ. This CDR3 reads CASSLRAAGQRETQYF. The CDR3 DNA is TGTGCCAGCAGCTTAAGGGCGGCAGGCCAGAGGGAGACCCAGTACTTC.

This clonotype has ten or more counts. The rearrangement uses TRBV7-2 and TRBJ2-5; the match to TRBD2 covers 10 bases. The CDR3 has 14 amino acids. Germline V gives CDR1 SGHTA, CDR2 FQGNSA. Trimming at V came to 5 bases and at J to 5 bases, leaving 5 bases not matched to a gene. The CDR3 loop reads CASSVRAGGETQYF. Written as DNA, the CDR3 is TGTGCCAGCAGCGTCAGAGCGGGGGGGGAGACCCAGTACTTC.

The V and J genes are TRBV5-6 and TRBJ2-1, with 10 bases lining up with TRBD2. The germline CDR1 and CDR2 sequences are SGHDT and YYEEEE. The trim removed 4 bases at V and 2 bases at J, leaving 3 bases unmatched. This CDR3 region has 15 residues. The DNA of the CDR3 is TGTGCCAGCAGCGGCGGGACTAGCGCCTACAATGAGCAGTTCTTC. This sequence encodes CASSGGTSAYNEQFF.

CDR3 in DNA: TGTGCCAGCAGCTTAGCCAGAGGGGGCTCGCCTTATGGCTACACCTTC. Its translation: CASSLARGGSPYGYTF. The chain carries TRBV11-3 and TRBJ1-2; 7 nucleotides line up with TRBD1. V shed 1 base and J 5 bases; nucleotides not matched to a gene: 10. From germline, CDR1 is SGHNT and CDR2 YENEEA. This CDR3 region has 16 residues.

The CDR3 is CASSFGTQNTGELFF. CDR3 DNA sequence: TGTGCCAGCAGCTTTGGGACCCAGAACACCGGGGAGCTGTTTTTT. V is TRBV7-3 and J is TRBJ2-2; D possibly matches TRBD1 or TRBD2 (5 bases each). Trimming removed 3 bases at V and 1 base at J, with 9 bases between. The CDR3 runs 15 residues. From germline, CDR1 is SGHTA and CDR2 FQGTGA. The full variable domain, rest sourced from reference TRBV7-3 and TRBJ2-2, is GAGVSQTPSNKVTEKGKYVELRCDPISGHTALYWYRQSLGQGPEFLIYFQGTGAADDSGLPNDRFFAVRPEGSVSTLKIQRTERGDSAVYLCASSFGTQNTGELFFGEGSRLTVL.

This sequence joins TRBV6-6 and TRBJ1-2, with TRBD1 as a possible D gene (5 bases). The germline CDR1 and CDR2 sequences are MNHNY and SVGAGI (reference sequence). The length of the CDR3 is 13 residues. V dropped 2 bases and J dropped 8 bases, with 12 bases sitting between them. The CDR3 spells CASSYRGEEGYTF. The CDR3, as DNA: TGTGCCAGCAGTTACAGGGGCGAGGAAGGCTACACCTTC.

The chain joins TRBV7-9 to TRBJ1-4; D remains unclear. CDR3 length: 15 amino acids. Germline V CDR1 and CDR2: SEHNR, FQNEAQ (reference sequence). Trimming pared 6 bases from V and 3 bases from J, leaving 14 bases between. CDR3 DNA sequence: TGTGCCAGCAGTTCTGGACTTTTGGCTAATGAAAAACTGTTTTTT. Amino acids: CASSSGLLANEKLFF.

This clonotype was found many times. The chain combines TRBV11-2 with TRBJ1-1; D gene unclear. V lost 5 bases and J lost 5, with 21 bases in between. Germline V CDR1 and CDR2: SGHAT, FQNNGV. The CDR3 is 16 residues long. In DNA, the CDR3 is TGTGCCAGCAGCCGCCCCGAGGGCATTGGTTGGACTGAAGCTTTCTTT. Its protein product is CASSRPEGIGWTEAFF.

This clonotype was seen at least ten times. The chain joins TRBV5-1 to TRBJ2-1, with TRBD2 matching 14 bases. CDR3 length: 16 amino acids. CDR1 is SGHRS and CDR2 is YFSETQ in the germline V gene. The trim removed 9 bases at V and 0 bases at J, leaving 5 bases unmatched. The CDR3 is CATRTSGGLSYNEQFF. DNA for the CDR3: TGCGCCACCCGGACTAGCGGGGGGCTCTCCTACAATGAGCAGTTCTTC.

The chain has TRBV2 and TRBJ2-6; D is unclear. Trimming pared 4 bases from V and 2 bases from J, leaving 9 bases between. The CDR3 has 15 amino acids. Germline CDR1 SNHLY, CDR2 FYNNEI. CDR3 in DNA: TGTGCCAGCAGTGCTGTGGAAGCTGGGGCCAACGTCCTGACTTTC. This sequence encodes CASSAVEAGANVLTF.

There are many counts of this clonotype. The gene calls are TRBV9 and TRBJ1-3; 8 bases are a match to TRBD1. Trimming took 0 bases from V and 2 from J; bases not matched to a gene: 4. The CDR3 extends over 16 amino acids. The germline V gene encodes CDR1 SGDLS and CDR2 YYNGEE. The CDR3 is CASSVDTGGTGNTIYF. CDR3 DNA sequence: TGTGCCAGCAGCGTAGACACAGGGGGTACTGGAAACACCATATATTTT.

The chain is built from TRBV6-6 and TRBJ2-7; 8 bases are shared with TRBD1. The CDR3 is 18 amino acids. The junction had 17 bases not matched to a gene; V was cut back by 5 bases and J by 2 bases. Germline lookup yields CDR1 MNHNY and CDR2 SVGAGI (reference sequence). In nucleotides, the CDR3 is TGTGCCAGCAGTGGCGCCATATCTGGACAGGGTCGAGCCTACGAGCAGTACTTC. Its protein product is CASSGAISGQGRAYEQYF.